In its sample, the clone carrying this T cell receptor beta chain is medium-sized. The record originates from a study of metastatic and nonmetastatic thyroid tumors. V dropped 0 bases and J dropped 3 bases, with 15 bases sitting between them. The CDR3 has 16 residues. Germline assignment: CDR1 SGHVS and CDR2 FQNEAQ. No treatment of any kind had been given to any patient before thyroid surgery. From the PCR reads, TCRdb re-called clones with MiXCR. The sample lists some 6,900 clones, about 3.3% seen once, with 16% in the top ten. The chain uses TRBV7-8 and TRBJ2-7; D possibly matches TRBD1 or TRBD2 (5 bases each). The sequence derives from a female donor with papillary thyroid cancer or a benign thyroid nodule (not recorded which). Some clones in this sample may be carry-over from other donors' samples. Specimen: tumor tissue. CDR3 sequence: CASSLATGTANYEQYF. Here the CDR3 DNA reads TGTGCCAGCAGCTTAGCCACCGGGACGGCAAACTACGAGCAGTACTTC.